Listed below are T cell receptor beta chains from one sample, sequenced in a study of blood T cell repertoires in COVID-19. Sequencing was performed with immunoSEQ multiplex PCR; in TCRdb, only in-frame clones are kept and a portion is missing. The data contain some 210,000 clones, over 75% of them singletons. Sequences were obtained from PBMCs or T cells enriched from blood (not recorded which). These receptors all stem from a man between 25 and 39 years old with acute COVID-19. CDR3s leave out the opening cysteine and the closing phenylalanine or tryptophan.

v_call	j_call	cdr3_aa
TRBV9	TRBJ1-1	ASSPLGQMSTEAF
TRBV7-2	TRBJ2-2	ASSLEGLLAGSSELF
TRBV11-2	TRBJ2-1	ASSGGRYNEQF
TRBV5-6	TRBJ2-5	ASSPRGVETQY
TRBV19	TRBJ2-7	ASSIEPTGFYEQY
TRBV5-6	TRBJ1-3	ASSLAVDTIY
TRBV5-1	TRBJ1-4	ASSVGGTTGSNEKLF
TRBV27	TRBJ2-2	ASSRLSGELF
TRBV2	TRBJ1-1	ASSQGQGPSTEAF
TRBV5-4	TRBJ1-6	ASSPEKRLGNSPLH
TRBV24-1	TRBJ1-2	ATSDMTGNYGYT
TRBV28	TRBJ2-7	ASIGQASYEQY
TRBV28	TRBJ1-2	ASSSTGRGGYGYT
TRBV6-6	TRBJ1-1	ASTLLLTGTTEAF
TRBV18	TRBJ2-1	ASSPARGHNEQF
TRBV10-1	TRBJ2-7	ASSESITSGEQY
TRBV7-2	TRBJ1-2	ASSPTSGKHGYT
TRBV28	TRBJ1-2	ASRPSAGTGGIHGYT
TRBV5-1	TRBJ2-5	ASKGGQTPRETQY
TRBV6-5	TRBJ1-2	ASSYGSANYGYT
TRBV9	TRBJ1-1	ASSVGGGTSLAF
TRBV9	TRBJ1-6	ASSGFLESPLH
TRBV30	TRBJ2-7	AWAPQGWSSYEQY
TRBV28	TRBJ1-1	ASRDRGNTEAF
TRBV3-1/TRBV3-2	TRBJ2-7	ASSLLGRRRSGAT
TRBV11-3	TRBJ1-6	ASSATGNSPLH
TRBV6-5	TRBJ2-5	ASSNGQGARETQY
TRBV4-1	TRBJ1-6	ASSAGSYNSPLH
TRBV10-3	TRBJ2-2	ALSPGTANTGELF
TRBV6-6	TRBJ2-7	ASSYAKVAASYEQY
TRBV30	TRBJ1-6	AWSPGQGMSPLH
TRBV4-1	TRBJ1-1	ASSPGTGQSEAF
TRBV5-4	TRBJ2-3	ASSFGTGRTDTQY
TRBV7-9	TRBJ2-7	ASSFQTGFGQY
TRBV5-1	TRBJ2-2	ASSPGQGATGELF